This TCR beta chain was captured by sequencing in a study of blood T cell repertoires in COVID-19. For the study at large: In each case, the material was cDNA or gDNA derived from T cells, B-cell-depleted T cells, or PBMCs.

There are 14 residues in the CDR3. The V segment lost 3 bases and the J segment 10 bases; nucleotides outside the gene matches: 4. Germline V CDR1 and CDR2: PRHDT, FYEKMQ (reference sequence). Clones were sequenced by immunoSEQ multiplex PCR, and TCRdb holds only the in-frame ones, with some missing. The sample lists approximately 150,000 clones; approximately 75% were seen once. The V gene is TRBV13, the J gene TRBJ2-1; TRBD2 matches at 12 bases. This TCR was sampled from a human donor in a cohort sampled during active COVID-19. The sample consisted of peripheral blood. The CDR3 DNA is TGTGCCAGCAGCTTGCTAGCGGGGGGGCTCGAGCAGTTCTTC. Amino acids: CASSLLAGGLEQFF.